The 9 T cell receptor beta chains listed next were all sequenced from one sample in a study of beta chain features in type 1 diabetes. Reverse transcribing all isolated RNA meant expressed TCRB transcripts were sequenced. Measured with immunoSEQ multiplex PCR; TCRdb has only the in-frame clones, and not every one. Here the sample spans under 950,000 clones, 15% to 20% being singletons. Material: naive CD4+ T cells from blood. The receptor set was obtained from a woman aged 18-29 years in good health.

To note about this clone: The sample carries other DNA sequences with the same CDR3. V gene TRBV5-4 combines with J gene TRBJ2-5; D not resolved. V lost 0 bases, J lost 3 bases, and 6 bases lay in between. This CDR3 is built from 13 residues. The germline V gene has CDR1 SGHNT and CDR2 YYREEE (reference sequence). This chain's CDR3 is CASSLVGEETQYF. The CDR3 DNA reads TGTGCCAGCAGCTTGGTCGGAGAAGAGACCCAGTACTTC.

This clone has just a few counts. This chain connects TRBV7-2 to TRBJ1-3; no firm D call. Germline V gene sequence: CDR1 SGHTA, CDR2 FQGNSA. The CDR3 totals 13 residues. V was shortened by 5 bases and J by 3 bases, with 8 bases between the two germline ends. The CDR3 sequence: CASSPQDGNTIYF. The CDR3 DNA sequence: TGTGCCAGCAGCCCGCAGGATGGAAACACCATATATTTT.

This clone was detected only a few times. V and J are TRBV21-1 and TRBJ2-4; the D segment call TRBD2 is taken from the table without a DNA check. TRBV21-1 is a documented pseudogene. This CDR3 spans 22 amino acids. The CDR3 DNA reads as TGTGCCAGCATCCGGGCCACAGGGGGACTAGCGGGATGGCGTGTAGCCAAAAACATTCAGTACTTC. Its translation is CASIRATGGLAGWRVAKNIQYF.

The V gene is TRBV19, the J gene TRBJ2-7; D is perhaps TRBD1 (7 bases). There are 16 residues in the CDR3. Germline V gives CDR1 LNHDA, CDR2 SQIVND (reference sequence). V shed 5 bases and J shed 4 bases, with 21 bases lying between them. CDR3 coding DNA: TGTGCCAGTAGTCCGAACCCTGGACAGGAGGGATACGAGCAGTACTTC. It encodes CASSPNPGQEGYEQYF.

The chain employs TRBV11-1 and TRBJ2-1; D remains unclear. CDR3 length: 15 residues. V was pared by 2 bases and J by 4 bases, with 12 bases between. Germline-derived CDR1 and CDR2 are SGHAT and FQDESV (reference sequence). This CDR3 is CASSLRLGLYNEQFF. In DNA form, the CDR3 reads TGTGCCAGCAGCTTAAGGCTAGGGCTATACAATGAGCAGTTCTTC.

This clone was counted between two and nine times. J is TRBJ2-6 and V is TRBV5-4; 7 nucleotides line up with TRBD1. V lost 5 bases to trimming and J lost 0 bases; unmatched junction nucleotides: 8. Germline-derived CDR1 and CDR2 are SGHNT and YYREEE (reference sequence). This CDR3 spans 17 amino acids. CDR3 nucleotide sequence: TGTGCCAGCAGGTCCGGGACAGCGGCCTCTGGGGCCAACGTCCTGACTTTC. It encodes CASRSGTAASGANVLTF.

The chain links TRBV5-1 to TRBJ2-3; 9 bases agree with TRBD2. J was trimmed by 4 bases and V by 4 bases; bases with no gene match: 10. Looked up from germline, CDR1 is SGHRS and CDR2 is YFSETQ. The CDR3 loop spans 16 amino acids. The DNA of the CDR3 is TGCGCCAGCAGCAGACCCGGGACTAGCTACCCAGATACGCAGTATTTT. Translating gives CASSRPGTSYPDTQYF.

This clone has only a few counts. This chain links TRBV7-9 with TRBJ2-3; unclear D gene. V lost 5 bases to trimming and J lost 0 bases, with 9 bases between them. CDR1 SEHNR and CDR2 FQNEAQ come from the germline V gene (reference sequence). The CDR3 has 14 residues. CDR3 sequence: CASSPDVSTDTQYF. DNA for the CDR3: TGTGCCAGCAGCCCGGACGTTAGCACAGATACGCAGTATTTT.

This clone was observed once. V and J are TRBV4-3 and TRBJ1-1, with D possibly matching TRBD1 (5 bases). The V gene's germline CDR1 is LGHNA and CDR2 YSLEER. CDR3 size: 19 residues. V shed 0 bases and J shed 0 bases, with 20 bases lying between them. As DNA, the CDR3 is TGCGCCAGCAGCCAAGATCTAGCCCACCCCCGGGGGGTGAACACTGAAGCTTTCTTT. Its protein product is CASSQDLAHPRGVNTEAFF.